The rows below give T cell receptor beta chains drawn from one sample of a study of graft-versus-host responses after intestinal transplantation. Only in-frame clones appear in the TCRdb table, and some are missing; sequencing was by immunoSEQ multiplex PCR. This table holds roughly 75,000 clones, 91% found once. Their antigens are not known. Here the sequenced sample was unstimulated CD4+ T cells sorted from spleen or lymph node cells, taken before intestinal transplant. The receptor source for this set is a human donor who received an intestinal transplant. CDR3s include the opening cysteine and the closing phenylalanine or tryptophan. A D gene is named only where the DNA matches it firmly. Expanded clones get a size class; other rows say once, few or many, or leave the size out.

CDR3nt	CDR3aa	j_gene	v_gene	abundance	d_gene	len
TGCGCCAGCAGCCCCGGGCCCGGGAGCTATGGCTACACCTTC	CASSPGPGSYGYTF	TRBJ1-2	TRBV4-3	NA	NA	14
TGTGCCTGGAGAAGGGCTAGCGGGGGGGCCGGGGGCACAGATACGCAGTATTTT	CAWRRASGGAGGTDTQYF	TRBJ2-3	TRBV30	once	TRBD2	18
TGTGCCAGCGGCCGGGACAGCTCCTACGAGCAGTACTTC	CASGRDSSYEQYF	TRBJ2-7	TRBV6-5	NA	TRBD1	13
TGCGCCAGCAGCTCAGAATCGTCGGGCTATGGCTACACCTTC	CASSSESSGYGYTF	TRBJ1-2	TRBV5-1	NA	NA	14
TGTGCCAGCAGTCCCCGGACAGGGGGCATCTCTGGGGCCAACGTCCTGACTTTC	CASSPRTGGISGANVLTF	TRBJ2-6	TRBV27	NA	TRBD1	18
TGTGCCAGCAGCAAACCTCCACCAGCGTTCTACGAGCAGTACTTC	CASSKPPPAFYEQYF	TRBJ2-7	TRBV21-1	NA	NA	15
TGTGCCTGGGGGGGGACCGCGAACACCGGGGAGCTGTTTTTT	CAWGGTANTGELFF	TRBJ2-2	TRBV30	NA	NA	14
TGTGCCAGCAGCAAAGGACAGGGGGCGTTGGGCTACACCTTC	CASSKGQGALGYTF	TRBJ1-2	TRBV9	NA	TRBD1	14
TGTGCCTGGAGTGTGGGACTAGCGGGGGGGCGAAGTGAGCAGTTCTTC	CAWSVGLAGGRSEQFF	TRBJ2-1	TRBV30	once	TRBD2	16
TGTGCCAGCAGCTGGACAGGGCGTAATTCACCCCTCCACTTT	CASSWTGRNSPLHF	TRBJ1-6	TRBV2	NA	TRBD1	14